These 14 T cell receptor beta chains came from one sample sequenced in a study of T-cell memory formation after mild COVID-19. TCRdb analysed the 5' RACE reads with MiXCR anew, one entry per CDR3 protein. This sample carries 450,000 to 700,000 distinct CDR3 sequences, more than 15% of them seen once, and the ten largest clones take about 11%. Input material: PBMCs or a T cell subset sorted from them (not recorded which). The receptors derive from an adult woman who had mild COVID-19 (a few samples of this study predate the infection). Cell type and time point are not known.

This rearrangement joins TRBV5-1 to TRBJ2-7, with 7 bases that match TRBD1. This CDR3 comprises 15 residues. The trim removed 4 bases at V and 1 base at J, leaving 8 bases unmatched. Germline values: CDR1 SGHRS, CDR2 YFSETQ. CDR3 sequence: CASSKWTGGSYEQYF. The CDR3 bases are TGCGCCAGCAGCAAATGGACAGGTGGATCCTACGAGCAGTACTTC.

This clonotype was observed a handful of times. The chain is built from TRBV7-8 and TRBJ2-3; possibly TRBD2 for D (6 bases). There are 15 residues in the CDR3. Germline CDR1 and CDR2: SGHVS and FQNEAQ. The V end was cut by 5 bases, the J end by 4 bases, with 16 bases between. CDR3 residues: CASSPSSGLSDTQYF. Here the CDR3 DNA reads TGTGCCAGCAGCCCATCCTCGGGACTGTCAGATACGCAGTATTTT.

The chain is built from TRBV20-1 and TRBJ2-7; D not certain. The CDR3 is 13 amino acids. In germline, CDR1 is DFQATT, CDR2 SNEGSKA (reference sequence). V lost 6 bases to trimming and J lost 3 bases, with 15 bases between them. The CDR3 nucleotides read TGCAGTGCACGGGTGGTACGGAGCTACGAGCAGTACTTC. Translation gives CSARVVRSYEQYF.

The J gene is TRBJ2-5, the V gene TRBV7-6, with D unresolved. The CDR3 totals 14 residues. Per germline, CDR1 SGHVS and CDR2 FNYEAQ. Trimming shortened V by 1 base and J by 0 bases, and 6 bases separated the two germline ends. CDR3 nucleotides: TGTGCCAGCAGCTTAGATTTGAACCAAGAGACCCAGTACTTC. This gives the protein CASSLDLNQETQYF.

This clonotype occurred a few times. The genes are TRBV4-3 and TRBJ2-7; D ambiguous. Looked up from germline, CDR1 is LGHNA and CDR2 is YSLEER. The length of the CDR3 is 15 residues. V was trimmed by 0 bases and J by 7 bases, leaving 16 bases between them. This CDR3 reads CASSQDAGVGREQYF. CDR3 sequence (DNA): TGCGCCAGCAGCCAAGATGCCGGCGTCGGAAGGGAGCAGTACTTC.

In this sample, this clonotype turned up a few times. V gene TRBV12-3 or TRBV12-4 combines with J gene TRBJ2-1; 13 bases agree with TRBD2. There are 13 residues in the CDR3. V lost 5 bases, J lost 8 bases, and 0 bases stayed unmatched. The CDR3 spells CASSGLAGDEQFF. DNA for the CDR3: TGTGCCAGCAGTGGACTAGCGGGAGATGAGCAGTTCTTC.

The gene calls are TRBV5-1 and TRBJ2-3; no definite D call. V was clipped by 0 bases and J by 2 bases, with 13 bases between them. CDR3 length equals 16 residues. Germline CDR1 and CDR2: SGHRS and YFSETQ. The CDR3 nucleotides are TGCGCCAGCAGCTTGGTGGTCACCCATTCCACAGATACGCAGTATTTT. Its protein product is CASSLVVTHSTDTQYF.

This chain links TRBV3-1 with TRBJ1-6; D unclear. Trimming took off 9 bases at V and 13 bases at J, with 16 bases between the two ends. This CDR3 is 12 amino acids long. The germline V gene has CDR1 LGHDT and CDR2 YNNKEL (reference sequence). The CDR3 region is CASGTAESPLHF. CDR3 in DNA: TGTGCCAGTGGTACAGCGGAATCCCCCCTCCACTTT.

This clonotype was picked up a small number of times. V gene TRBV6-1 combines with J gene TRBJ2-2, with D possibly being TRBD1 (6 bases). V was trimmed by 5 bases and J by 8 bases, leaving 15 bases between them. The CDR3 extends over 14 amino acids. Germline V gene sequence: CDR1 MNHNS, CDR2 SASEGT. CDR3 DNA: TGTGCCAGCAGTTACGGACAGTCGGCGGGGGAGCTGTTTTTT. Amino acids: CASSYGQSAGELFF.

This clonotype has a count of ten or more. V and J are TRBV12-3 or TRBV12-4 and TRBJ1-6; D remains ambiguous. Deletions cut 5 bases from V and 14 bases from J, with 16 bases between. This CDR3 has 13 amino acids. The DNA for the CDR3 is TGTGCCAGCAGTATGACACGTCGTATGGCCCTCCACTTT. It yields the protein CASSMTRRMALHF.

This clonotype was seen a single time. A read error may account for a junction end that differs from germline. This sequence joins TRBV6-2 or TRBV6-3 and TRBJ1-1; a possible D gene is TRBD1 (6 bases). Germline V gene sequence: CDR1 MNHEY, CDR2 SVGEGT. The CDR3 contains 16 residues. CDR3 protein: CASSYRLGGRRTEALF. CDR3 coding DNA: TGTGCCAGCAGTTATAGGCTTGGGGGGCGCCGAACTGAAGCTCTCTTT.

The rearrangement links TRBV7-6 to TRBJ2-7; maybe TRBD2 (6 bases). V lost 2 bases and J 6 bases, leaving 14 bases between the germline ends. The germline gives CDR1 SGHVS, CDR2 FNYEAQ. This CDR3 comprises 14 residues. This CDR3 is CASSLNTGVREQYF. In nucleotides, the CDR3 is TGTGCCAGCAGCTTAAATACGGGGGTACGCGAGCAGTACTTC.

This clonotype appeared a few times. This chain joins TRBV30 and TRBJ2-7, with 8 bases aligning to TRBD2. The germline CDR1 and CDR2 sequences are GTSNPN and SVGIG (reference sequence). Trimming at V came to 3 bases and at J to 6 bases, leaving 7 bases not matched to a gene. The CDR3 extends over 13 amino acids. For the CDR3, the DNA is TGTGCCTGGAGGCCAAGCGGGAGCGGCGAGCAGTACTTC. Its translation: CAWRPSGSGEQYF.

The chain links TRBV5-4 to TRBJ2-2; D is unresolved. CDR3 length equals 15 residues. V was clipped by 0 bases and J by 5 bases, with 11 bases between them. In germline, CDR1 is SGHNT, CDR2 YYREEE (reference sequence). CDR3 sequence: CASSLDQVGTGELFF. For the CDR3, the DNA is TGTGCCAGCAGCTTGGATCAGGTCGGGACCGGGGAGCTGTTTTTT.